This T cell receptor (beta chain) emerged from a study of blood T cell repertoires in COVID-19. At the level of the study: The United States, Italy and Spain supplied acute and convalescent COVID-19 samples.

The germline V and J ends were trimmed by 5 bases and 6 bases, with 14 bases remaining between them. The CDR3 is made up of 14 amino acids. Germline CDR1 and CDR2: SEHNR and FQNEAQ (reference sequence). Repertoires were generated with immunoSEQ multiplex PCR, while TCRdb's copy carries only in-frame clones and drops some. The profile shows more than 250,000 clones, roughly 85% of them singletons. The receptor was derived from a man aged 55-75 years who had recovered from COVID-19. The rearrangement uses TRBV7-9 and TRBJ2-1; possible D gene TRBD1, 5 bases. Source material: peripheral blood. CDR3 amino acids: CASSPPGALNEQFF. The CDR3 DNA follows: TGTGCCAGCAGCCCCCCTGGGGCTCTCAATGAGCAGTTCTTC. The complete variable domain, with remaining parts taken from reference TRBV7-9 and TRBJ2-1, reads DTGVSQNPRHKITKRGQNVTFRCDPISEHNRLYWYRQTLGQGPEFLTYFQNEAQLEKSRLLSDRFSAERPKGSFSTLEIQRTEQGDSAMYLCASSPPGALNEQFFGPGTRLTVL.